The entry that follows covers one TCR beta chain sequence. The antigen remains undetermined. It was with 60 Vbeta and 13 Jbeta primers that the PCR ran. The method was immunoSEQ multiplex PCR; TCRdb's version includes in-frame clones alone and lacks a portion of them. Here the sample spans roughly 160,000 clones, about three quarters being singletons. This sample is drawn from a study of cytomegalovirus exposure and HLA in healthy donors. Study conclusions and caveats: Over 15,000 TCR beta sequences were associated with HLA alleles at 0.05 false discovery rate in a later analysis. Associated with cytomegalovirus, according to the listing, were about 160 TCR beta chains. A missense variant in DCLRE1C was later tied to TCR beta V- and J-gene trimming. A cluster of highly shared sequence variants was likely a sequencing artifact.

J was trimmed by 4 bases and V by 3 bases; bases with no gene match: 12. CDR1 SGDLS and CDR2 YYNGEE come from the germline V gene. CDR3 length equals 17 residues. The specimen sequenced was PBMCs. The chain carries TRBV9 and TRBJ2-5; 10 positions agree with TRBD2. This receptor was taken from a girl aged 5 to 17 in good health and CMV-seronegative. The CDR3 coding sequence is TGTGCCAGCAGCGCCCGGGAGTTAGCGGGGGGCGGAGAGACCCAGTACTTC. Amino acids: CASSARELAGGGETQYF.